A selection of T cell receptor beta chains follows, all from one sample in a study of blood T cell repertoires in COVID-19. This table comes from immunoSEQ multiplex PCR, and its TCRdb copy is limited to in-frame clones, with some not included. The sample records some 350,000 clones, around 87% being singletons. The sample was peripheral blood. The receptors shown here come from a woman between 45 and 60 years old with COVID-19, enrolled during active disease. The CDR3 runs from the conserved cysteine through the conserved F or W. D genes are given only for firm matches. Clone size is stated in some rows and not others, as once, few, many or a class when expanded.

d_gene: NA; abundance: NA; j_gene: TRBJ2-3; v_gene: TRBV2; CDR3aa: CASSEAGGRGTDTQYF; CDR3nt: TGTGCCAGCAGTGAAGCGGGGGGTAGAGGCACAGATACGCAGTATTTT
d_gene: NA; abundance: NA; j_gene: TRBJ1-2; v_gene: TRBV24-1; CDR3aa: CATSDSGQRYGYTF; CDR3nt: TGTGCCACCAGTGATTCTGGACAGCGGTATGGCTACACCTTC
d_gene: TRBD1; abundance: NA; j_gene: TRBJ2-7; v_gene: TRBV5-1; CDR3aa: CASSSTGAFYEQYF; CDR3nt: TGCGCCAGCAGTTCGACAGGGGCCTTCTACGAGCAGTACTTC
d_gene: TRBD2; abundance: NA; j_gene: TRBJ2-7; v_gene: TRBV6-5; CDR3aa: CASSSLAGVSEQYF; CDR3nt: TGTGCCAGCAGTTCTCTAGCGGGAGTATCGGAGCAGTACTTC
d_gene: NA; abundance: NA; j_gene: TRBJ2-7; v_gene: TRBV6-5; CDR3aa: CASSYHVHEQYF; CDR3nt: TGTGCCAGCAGTTACCATGTCCACGAGCAGTACTTC
d_gene: NA; abundance: NA; j_gene: TRBJ1-2; v_gene: TRBV9; CDR3aa: CASSEALDYGYTF; CDR3nt: TGTGCCAGCAGCGAGGCCCTAGACTATGGCTACACCTTC
d_gene: NA; abundance: once; j_gene: TRBJ2-7; v_gene: TRBV3-1/TRBV3-2; CDR3aa: CASSQSGRTYEQYF; CDR3nt: TGTGCCAGCAGCCAAAGCGGGCGCACCTACGAGCAGTACTTC
d_gene: NA; abundance: NA; j_gene: TRBJ2-7; v_gene: TRBV2; CDR3aa: CASLTGFNYEQYF; CDR3nt: TGTGCCAGTCTGACAGGATTTAACTACGAGCAGTACTTC
d_gene: TRBD2; abundance: NA; j_gene: TRBJ2-2; v_gene: TRBV19; CDR3aa: CASSIDSGRASFSSGTGELFF; CDR3nt: TGTGCCAGTAGTATAGATAGCGGGAGGGCTAGTTTTTCGTCGGGCACCGGGGAGCTGTTTTTT
d_gene: TRBD1; abundance: few; j_gene: TRBJ1-6; v_gene: TRBV3-1/TRBV3-2; CDR3aa: CASSQTADRDNSPLHF; CDR3nt: TGTGCCAGCAGCCAAACCGCGGACAGGGATAATTCACCCCTCCACTTT
d_gene: TRBD1; abundance: NA; j_gene: TRBJ2-3; v_gene: TRBV19; CDR3aa: CASSPQGQAFTDTQYF; CDR3nt: TGTGCCAGTAGTCCTCAAGGACAGGCTTTCACAGATACGCAGTATTTT
d_gene: TRBD1; abundance: NA; j_gene: TRBJ2-7; v_gene: TRBV6-4; CDR3aa: CASRKTGGYEQYF; CDR3nt: TGTGCCAGCAGAAAGACAGGGGGCTACGAGCAGTACTTC